This TCR beta chain was found in a study of monozygotic twins with inflammatory bowel disease. Findings and limits, study-wide: Patient repertoire variability may have increased through differing immunosuppressive treatments.

About this clonotype: The antigen is unknown.

The V gene's germline CDR1 is MNHEY and CDR2 SMNVEV (reference sequence). CDR3 size: 14 residues. For every sample, eight separate reactions were used to make cDNA. Template switching added UMIs carrying a 6-nucleotide sample barcode. TCRalpha along with TCRbeta cDNA was subjected to two nested PCRs lasting roughly 16 and 10 cycles. TCRdb reanalyzed the 5' RACE reads and collapses them to one entry per CDR3 protein, without DNA. The sample table includes about 330,000 distinct CDR3 sequences. The sample consisted of blood. The chain recombines TRBV27 with TRBJ2-7; no DNA is available, so the TRBD1 call from TCRdb remains unchecked. The TCR was taken from a human donor with ulcerative colitis or Crohn's disease, or a healthy co-twin of an affected twin (not recorded which). CDR3 residues: CASSWGDRGYEQYF.